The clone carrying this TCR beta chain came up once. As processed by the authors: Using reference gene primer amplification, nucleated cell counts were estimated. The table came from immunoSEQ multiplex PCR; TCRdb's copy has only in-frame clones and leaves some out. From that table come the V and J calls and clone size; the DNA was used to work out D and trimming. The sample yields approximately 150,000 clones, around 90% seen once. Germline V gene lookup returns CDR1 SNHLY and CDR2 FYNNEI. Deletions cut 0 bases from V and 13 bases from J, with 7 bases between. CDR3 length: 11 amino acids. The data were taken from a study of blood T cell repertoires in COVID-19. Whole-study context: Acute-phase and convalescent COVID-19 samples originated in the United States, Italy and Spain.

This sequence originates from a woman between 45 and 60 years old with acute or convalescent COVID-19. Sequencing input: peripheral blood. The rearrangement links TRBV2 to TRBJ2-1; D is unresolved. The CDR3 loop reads CASSEAIFQFF. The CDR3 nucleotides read TGTGCCAGCAGTGAAGCCATTTTCCAGTTCTTC. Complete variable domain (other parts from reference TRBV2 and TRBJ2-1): EPEVTQTPSHQVTQMGQEVILRCVPISNHLYFYWYRQILGQKVEFLVSFYNNEISEKSEIFDDQFSVERPDGSNFTLKIRSTKLEDSAMYFCASSEAIFQFFGPGTRLTVL.